Listed below are T cell receptor beta chains from one sample, sequenced in a study of stem cell transplantation in POMP-related autoinflammatory disease. Repertoires were generated with immunoSEQ multiplex PCR, while TCRdb's copy carries only in-frame clones and drops some. The sample carries roughly 68,000 clones, approximately 91% recorded once. The material was CD4+ T cells from PBMCs, obtained after stem cell transplantation. Source of these receptors: a human patient with POMP-related autoinflammation and immune dysregulation (PRAID). Some T cells may be transferred from the graft donor. Both conserved end residues are part of each CDR3. D genes are given only for firm matches. Size values are once, few and many counts, or a class for expanded clones, and some rows have none.

d_call	clone_size	v_call	j_call	cdr3_nt	cdr3_aa
TRBD2	.	TRBV7-3	TRBJ2-1	TGTGCCAGCAGCGGATCTAGCGGGAGCTGGAATGAGCAGTTCTTC	CASSGSSGSWNEQFF
.	.	TRBV5-1	TRBJ1-2	TGCGCCAGCAGCTTCAACACGGGGGATTATGGCTACACCTTC	CASSFNTGDYGYTF
.	.	TRBV7-7	TRBJ2-3	TGTGCCAGCAGCTTAGATAGGACAGATACGCAGTATTTT	CASSLDRTDTQYF
.	.	TRBV28	TRBJ1-1	TGTGCCAGCAGTTTATACCCGGTACCGAACACTGAAGCTTTCTTT	CASSLYPVPNTEAFF
TRBD1	.	TRBV6-5	TRBJ1-2	TGTGCCAGCAGCCGAAACAGGGGGCGAGACTATGGCTACACCTTC	CASSRNRGRDYGYTF
.	.	TRBV28	TRBJ1-2	TGTGCCAGCACAGGACTGAGGGGTTATGGCTACACCTTC	CASTGLRGYGYTF
.	.	TRBV19	TRBJ1-3	TGTGCCAGTAGTATGGAGACAGGCTTCTCTGGAAACACCATATATTTT	CASSMETGFSGNTIYF
.	.	TRBV21-1	TRBJ2-5	TGTGCCAGCAGCCCCGACAGGGCAGAGGAAGAGACCCAGTACTTC	CASSPDRAEEETQYF
TRBD2	.	TRBV3-1/TRBV3-2	TRBJ2-5	TGTGCCAGCAGCCCAGGGACTAGGCTGGAGACCCAGTACTTC	CASSPGTRLETQYF
.	.	TRBV7-9	TRBJ1-5	TGTGCCAGCAGCGCATGGACGGAGGTTCAGCCCCAGCATTTT	CASSAWTEVQPQHF
TRBD2	.	TRBV12-5	TRBJ2-3	TGTGCTAGTGGTTTAGGTATTGCGGGGGGGATCACAGATACGCAGTATTTT	CASGLGIAGGITDTQYF
.	.	TRBV5-1	TRBJ2-1	TGCGCCAGCAGCTTGGCTGTGAATGAGCAGTTCTTC	CASSLAVNEQFF
.	once	TRBV2	TRBJ1-2	TGTGCCAGCAGTGAGTTCGATGGCTACACCTTC	CASSEFDGYTF
.	.	TRBV6-5	TRBJ1-2	TGTGCCAGCAATATACAGGGTTCCTATGGCTACACCTTC	CASNIQGSYGYTF